The present T cell receptor beta chain was sequenced within a study of CXCR3-negative and CXCR3-positive naive CD8 T cells. Study in general: Across all libraries, TRB reads numbered around 140 million, with about 1.5 +/- 0.3 million in each library. Study outcomes and limitations: Sequencing showed both naive subsets with comparably high diversity, and memory CD8+ cells much lower. TRBV-TRBJ usage matched between naive CXCR3-negative and CXCR3-positive cells but not between memory cells. The study found more hydrophobic TRB CDR3s in CXCR3-positive naive cells than in CXCR3-negative naive cells.

Germline CDR1 reads SQVTM; CDR2 reads ANQGSEA. This CDR3 comprises 14 residues. TRB cDNA was prepared as libraries by UMI-labeled 5' RACE. TCRdb reworked the 5' RACE reads into one entry per CDR3 protein, no DNA. The repertoire shows some 100,000 distinct CDR3 sequences; the top ten hold 0.35% to 0.4%. Comment on this clonotype: Its antigen is unidentified.

A CD45RO-CCR7+CD27+CD95- profile was what naive CD8+ T cells displayed. The chain is built from TRBV29-1 and TRBJ2-1. Source material: naive CXCR3+ CD8+ T cells from blood. Regarding subset: CD45RO-CCR7+CD27+CD95- naive CD8+ T cells expressing CXCR3 (TNR3+). This sequence originates from a human donor in good health. Some clones in this sample may be carry-over from other donors' samples. The CDR3 region is CSVEEGSSYNEQFF.